This T cell receptor (beta chain) originates from a study of T cell responses to AZD1222 COVID-19 vaccine. Trimming took 3 bases from V and 5 from J, leaving 9 bases between them. Germline V gene data show CDR1 as SGHAT and CDR2 as FQNNGV. The CDR3 totals 13 residues. TCRdb keeps only in-frame clones here, not all; method: immunoSEQ multiplex PCR. The sample lists 180,000 or so clones; around 95% were seen once. Whole-study findings and limits: Just a handful of AZD1222 recipients tested seropositive at baseline. Elevations in Spike-specific TCR breadth and depth followed administration of two AZD1222 doses. Regions 160-218 and 743-854 held dominance among vaccine-associated CD4 TCRs, which spanned spike. Regions left unmutated in variants are reportedly the target of nearly half of spike-specific TCRs.

Points on this clone: Its antigen is currently unknown.

This TCR was sampled from an adult in good health. Sequencing used peripheral blood, obtained on day 0 of AZD1222 vaccination. The V and J genes are TRBV11-2 and TRBJ2-3; D is ambiguous. The CDR3 DNA reads TGTGCCAGCAGCTTGGGTCGGGTAGATACGCAGTATTTT. The encoded protein is CASSLGRVDTQYF.